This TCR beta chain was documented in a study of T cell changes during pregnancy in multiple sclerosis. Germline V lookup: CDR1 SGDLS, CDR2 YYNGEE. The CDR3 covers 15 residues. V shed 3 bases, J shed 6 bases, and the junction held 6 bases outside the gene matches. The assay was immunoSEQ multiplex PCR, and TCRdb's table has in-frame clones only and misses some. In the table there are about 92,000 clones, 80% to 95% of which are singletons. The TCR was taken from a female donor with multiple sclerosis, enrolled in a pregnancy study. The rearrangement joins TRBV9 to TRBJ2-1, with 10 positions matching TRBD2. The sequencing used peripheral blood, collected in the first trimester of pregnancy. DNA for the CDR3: TGTGCCAGCAGCGCGTCGGGACTAGCGACCAATGAGCAGTTCTTC. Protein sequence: CASSASGLATNEQFF.